This record looks at one TCR beta chain sequence and its context. This clonotype was found a few times. This clone's antigen is unknown. Base qualities are not recorded, but no much larger clone differs from it by a single base. The data stem from a study of T-cell memory formation after mild COVID-19 (dated by TCRdb to the early 2020s). A note on the overall study: TCR sequence clusters from the two donors were found to be largely donor specific. Longitudinal TCRalpha and TCRbeta repertoire sequencing tracked T-cell clones expanding and contracting after mild COVID-19 in a couple of donors. Two young, previously healthy adult volunteers made up the cohort, one male and one female.

Sequenced using an Illumina NovaSeq 6000. TCRalpha and TCRbeta cDNA libraries were built by 5'RACE with constant-segment primers, adding sample barcodes and unique molecular identifiers. Trizol reagent was used to extract RNA from every sample. Library amplification was performed in two PCR steps, and a second sample barcode and Illumina TruSeq adapters were introduced in the second step. The libraries were sequenced on an Illumina NovaSeq using 2 x 150 bp paired-end reads. As for the original processing: Reads were demultiplexed and collapsed into UMI-guided consensus sequences with migec v1.2.7. Using mixcr v2.1.11, UMI consensuses were aligned to TRA and TRB V and J templates and then assembled into clonotypes. Expanded or contracted clonotypes were those called significant by both edgeR and NoisET, with noise models trained on biological replicates. For edgeR calls, a false discovery rate-adjusted p below 0.01 and a log2 fold-change threshold of 1 were applied. As an exploratory analysis of dynamics, max-normalized trajectories of the 1000 most abundant clonotypes were examined by PCA with hierarchical clustering. Each responding clone was given a CD4 or CD8 phenotype based on the CD4+ and CD8+ repertoires, which had been sequenced separately. The public reads were run again by TCRdb, first through fastp at Q25 and then through MiXCR, and only productive beta chains were kept. Identical CDR3 protein sequences are pooled into one entry, listed with their most common genes and DNA. The authors' filters were not applied to this entry. Counted in this sample were approximately 500,000 distinct CDR3 sequences; 25% of them appeared once. The top ten constitute approximately 12% of the sample.

The CDR3 runs 15 residues from the cysteine to the phenylalanine. Of the read, only the CDR3 DNA is kept; its 45 bases are in frame from base 1. The germline V gene gives CDR1 as SGHRS and CDR2 as YFSETQ. V is cut by 0 bases and J by 4 bases, and the space between the germline ends is 12 bases. Ficoll-Paque density gradient centrifugation was used to isolate PBMCs. Broad study findings and their caveats: The study included only a couple of mild cases, and larger cohorts that include severe cases with pre-infection samples were judged to be necessary. Contracting CD4+ clones were found mainly in CM and EM memory subsets, while CD8+ clones were enriched in EMRA. SARS-CoV-2 specificity was not confirmed for the second-wave clones peaking on day 37. Clones that contracted from day 15 to 85 showed balanced CD4/CD8 phenotypes, whereas a second wave of clones that expanded from day 15 to 37 leaned towards CD4+. Some responding clones were detected in pre-infection memory, which suggested that pre-existing cross-reactive memory T cells had joined the SARS-CoV-2 response.

The chain links TRBV5-1 with TRBJ2-3; the D gene is unclear. Sequences were obtained from PBMCs or a T cell subset sorted from them (not recorded which). This TCR came from an adult woman who had mild COVID-19 (a few samples of this study predate the infection). The sample titles of this study are shuffled in the database, so cell type and time point are left out; the donor was told from shared clones. In nucleotides, the sequence is TGCGCCAGCAGCTTGGATGGGGTGGTCCCAGATACGCAGTATTTT. This encodes CASSLDGVVPDTQYF. Here the CDR3 is joined to the reference TRBV5-1 and TRBJ2-3 genes, and the full variable domain is: KAGVTQTPRYLIKTRGQQVTLSCSPISGHRSVSWYQQTPGQGLQFLFEYFSETQRNKGNFPGRFSGRQFSNSRSEMNVSTLELGDSALYLCASSLDGVVPDTQYFGPGTRLTVL.